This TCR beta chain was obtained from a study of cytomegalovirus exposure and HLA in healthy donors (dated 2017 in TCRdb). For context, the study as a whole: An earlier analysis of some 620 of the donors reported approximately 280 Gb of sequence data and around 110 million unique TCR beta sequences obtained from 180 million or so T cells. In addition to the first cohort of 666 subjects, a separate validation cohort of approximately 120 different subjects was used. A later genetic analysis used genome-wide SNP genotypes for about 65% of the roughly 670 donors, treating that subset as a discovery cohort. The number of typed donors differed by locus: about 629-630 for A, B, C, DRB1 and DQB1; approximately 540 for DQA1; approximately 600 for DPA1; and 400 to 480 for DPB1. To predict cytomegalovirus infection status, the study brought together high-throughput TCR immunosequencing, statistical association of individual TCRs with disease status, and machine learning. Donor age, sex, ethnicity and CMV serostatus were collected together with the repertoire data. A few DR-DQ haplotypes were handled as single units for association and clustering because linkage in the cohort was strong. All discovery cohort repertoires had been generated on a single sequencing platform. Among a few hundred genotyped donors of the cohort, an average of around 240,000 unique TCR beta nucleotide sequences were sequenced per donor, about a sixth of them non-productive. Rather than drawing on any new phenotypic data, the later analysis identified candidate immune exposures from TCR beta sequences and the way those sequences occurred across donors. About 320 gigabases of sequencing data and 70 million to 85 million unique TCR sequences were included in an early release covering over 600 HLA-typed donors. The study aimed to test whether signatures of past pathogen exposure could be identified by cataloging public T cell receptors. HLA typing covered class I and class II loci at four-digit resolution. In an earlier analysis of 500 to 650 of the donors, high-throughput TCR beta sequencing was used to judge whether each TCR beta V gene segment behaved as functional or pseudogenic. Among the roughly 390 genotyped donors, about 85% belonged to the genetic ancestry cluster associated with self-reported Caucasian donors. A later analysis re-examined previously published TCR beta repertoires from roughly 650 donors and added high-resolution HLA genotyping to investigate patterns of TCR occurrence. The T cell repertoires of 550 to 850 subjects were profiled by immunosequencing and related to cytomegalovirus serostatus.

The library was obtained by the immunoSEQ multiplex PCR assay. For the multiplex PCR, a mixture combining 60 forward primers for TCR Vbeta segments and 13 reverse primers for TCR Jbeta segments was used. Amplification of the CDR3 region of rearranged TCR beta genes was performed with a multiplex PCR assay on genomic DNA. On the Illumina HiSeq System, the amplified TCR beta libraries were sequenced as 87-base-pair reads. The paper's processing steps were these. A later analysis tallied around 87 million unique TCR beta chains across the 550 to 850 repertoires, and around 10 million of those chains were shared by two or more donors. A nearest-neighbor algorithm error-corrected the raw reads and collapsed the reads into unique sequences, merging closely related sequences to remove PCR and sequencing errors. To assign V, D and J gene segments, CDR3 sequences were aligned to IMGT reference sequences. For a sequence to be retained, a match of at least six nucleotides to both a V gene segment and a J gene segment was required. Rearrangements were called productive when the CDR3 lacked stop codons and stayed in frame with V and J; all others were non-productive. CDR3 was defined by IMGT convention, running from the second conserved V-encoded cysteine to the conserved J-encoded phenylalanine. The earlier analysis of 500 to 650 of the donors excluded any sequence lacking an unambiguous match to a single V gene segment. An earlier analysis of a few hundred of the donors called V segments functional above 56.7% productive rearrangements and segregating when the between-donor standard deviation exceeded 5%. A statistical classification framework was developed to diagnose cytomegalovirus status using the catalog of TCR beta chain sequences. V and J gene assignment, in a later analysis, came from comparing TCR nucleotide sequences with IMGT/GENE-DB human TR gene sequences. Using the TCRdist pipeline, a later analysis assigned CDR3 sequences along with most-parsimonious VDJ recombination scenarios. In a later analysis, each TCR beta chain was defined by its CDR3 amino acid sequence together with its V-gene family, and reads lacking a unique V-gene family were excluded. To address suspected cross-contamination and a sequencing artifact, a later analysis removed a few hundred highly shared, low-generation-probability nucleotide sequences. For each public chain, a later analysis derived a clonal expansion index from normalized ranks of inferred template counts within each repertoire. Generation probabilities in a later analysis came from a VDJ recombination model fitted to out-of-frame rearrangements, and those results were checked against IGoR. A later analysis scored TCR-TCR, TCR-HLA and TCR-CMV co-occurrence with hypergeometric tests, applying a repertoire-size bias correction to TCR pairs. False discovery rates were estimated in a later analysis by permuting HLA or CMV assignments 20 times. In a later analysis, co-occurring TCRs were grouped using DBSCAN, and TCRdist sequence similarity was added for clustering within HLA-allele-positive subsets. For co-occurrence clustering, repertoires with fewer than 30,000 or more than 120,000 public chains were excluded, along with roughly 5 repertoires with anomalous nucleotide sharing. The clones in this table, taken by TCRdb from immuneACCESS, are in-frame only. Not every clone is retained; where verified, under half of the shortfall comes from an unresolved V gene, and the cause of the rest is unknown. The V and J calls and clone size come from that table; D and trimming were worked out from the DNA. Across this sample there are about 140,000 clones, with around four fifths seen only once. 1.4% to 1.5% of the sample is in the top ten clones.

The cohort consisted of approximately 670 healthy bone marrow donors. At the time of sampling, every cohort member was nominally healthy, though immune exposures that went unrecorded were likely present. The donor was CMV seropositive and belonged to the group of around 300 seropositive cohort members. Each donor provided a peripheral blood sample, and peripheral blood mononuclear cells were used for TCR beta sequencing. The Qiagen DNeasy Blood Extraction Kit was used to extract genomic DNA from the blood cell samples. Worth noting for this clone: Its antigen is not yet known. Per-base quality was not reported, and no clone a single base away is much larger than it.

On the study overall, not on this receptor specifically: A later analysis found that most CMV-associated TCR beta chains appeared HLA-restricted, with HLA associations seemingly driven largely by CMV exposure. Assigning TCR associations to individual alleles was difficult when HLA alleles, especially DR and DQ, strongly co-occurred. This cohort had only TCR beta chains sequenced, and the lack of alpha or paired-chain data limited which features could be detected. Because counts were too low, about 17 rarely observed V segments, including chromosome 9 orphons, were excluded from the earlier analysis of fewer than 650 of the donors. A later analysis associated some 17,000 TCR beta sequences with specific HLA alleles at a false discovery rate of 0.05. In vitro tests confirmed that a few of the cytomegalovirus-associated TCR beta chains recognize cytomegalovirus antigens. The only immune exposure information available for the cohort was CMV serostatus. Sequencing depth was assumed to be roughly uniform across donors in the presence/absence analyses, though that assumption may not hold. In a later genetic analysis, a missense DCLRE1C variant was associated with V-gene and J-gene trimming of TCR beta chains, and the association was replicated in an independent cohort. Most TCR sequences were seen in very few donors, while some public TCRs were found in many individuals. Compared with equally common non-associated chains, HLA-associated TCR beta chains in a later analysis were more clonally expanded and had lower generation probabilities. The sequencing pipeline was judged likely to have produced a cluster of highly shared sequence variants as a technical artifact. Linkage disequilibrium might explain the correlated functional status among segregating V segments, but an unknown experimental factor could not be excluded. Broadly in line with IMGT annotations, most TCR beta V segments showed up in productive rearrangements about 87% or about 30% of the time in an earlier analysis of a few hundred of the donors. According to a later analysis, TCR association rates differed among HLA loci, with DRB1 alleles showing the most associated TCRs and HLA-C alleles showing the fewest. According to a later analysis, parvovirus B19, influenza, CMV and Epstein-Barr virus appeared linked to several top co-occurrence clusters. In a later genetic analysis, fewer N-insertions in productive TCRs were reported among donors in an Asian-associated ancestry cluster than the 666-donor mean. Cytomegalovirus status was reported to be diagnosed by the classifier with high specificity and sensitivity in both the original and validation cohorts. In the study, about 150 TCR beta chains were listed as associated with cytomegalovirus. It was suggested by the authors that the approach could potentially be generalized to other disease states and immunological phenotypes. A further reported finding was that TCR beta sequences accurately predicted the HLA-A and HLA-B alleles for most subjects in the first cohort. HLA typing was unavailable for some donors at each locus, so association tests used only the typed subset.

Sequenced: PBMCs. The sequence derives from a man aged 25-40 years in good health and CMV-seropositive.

Here is the DNA: TGTGCCAGCAGCTCGAATAGCCCCTCTGCCACCGGGGAGCTGTTTTTT. Its translation is CASSSNSPSATGELFF. The chain is assembled from TRBV5-4 and TRBJ2-2; no D gene call is confident. The trim is 3 bases for V and 4 bases for J, with a gap of 16 bases between the germline ends. The CDR3 covers 16 residues, taking in both the cysteine and the phenylalanine. The retained sequence is limited to the CDR3, 48 bases, with the frame set at the first base. The germline V gene (reference sequence) provides CDR1 SGHNT and CDR2 YYREEE.